Below, 13 T cell receptor beta chains from the same sample are listed, as sequenced in a study of cytotoxic CD8 clonotypes in ibrutinib-treated CLL. Assay used: immunoSEQ multiplex PCR; TCRdb lists only in-frame clones, some missing. This sample carries 200,000 or so clones, 70% of them seen once, and the ten largest clones take about 6%. The material was PBMCs, obtained after 12 months of ibrutinib treatment. These receptors originate from a human donor with chronic lymphocytic leukemia.

This chain links TRBV18 with TRBJ2-7; TRBD1 aligns across 11 bases. Germline CDR1 and CDR2: KGHSH and LQKENI. V shed 2 bases and J 7 bases; nucleotides not matched to a gene: 4. The CDR3 is 14 amino acids. The CDR3 region is CASSPGQGAREQYF. The CDR3 coding sequence is TGTGCCAGCTCACCAGGACAGGGGGCACGAGAGCAGTACTTC.

By sample fraction, this clone is medium-sized. The same CDR3 also results from other DNA sequences found in this sample. The rearrangement links TRBV7-3 to TRBJ2-1, with TRBD1 identical over 7 bases. The CDR3 consists of 14 residues. V lost 0 bases, J lost 5 bases, and 1 base stayed unmatched. Germline CDR1 reads SGHTA; CDR2 reads FQGTGA. The CDR3 DNA is TGTGCCAGCAGCTTAACCGGGACAGACAATGAGCAGTTCTTC. Its protein product is CASSLTGTDNEQFF.

The CDR3 region is CSVGTSGGLHNEQFF. In DNA, the CDR3 is TGCAGCGTTGGAACTAGCGGGGGGCTCCACAATGAGCAGTTCTTC. This chain links TRBV29-1 with TRBJ2-1; 12 nucleotides line up with TRBD2. The V gene end was trimmed by 4 bases and the J gene end by 5 bases; junction bases not matched to a gene: 6. From germline, CDR1 is SQVTM and CDR2 ANQGSEA. The CDR3 has 15 amino acids.

This chain links TRBV19 with TRBJ2-6, with 7 bases fitting TRBD1. V lost 7 bases and J lost 1; bases outside the gene matches: 4. The CDR3 consists of 15 residues. Germline assignment: CDR1 LNHDA and CDR2 SQIVND (reference sequence). The CDR3 DNA follows: TGTGCCAGTACCCCCAGGGGGTCTGGGGCCAACGTCCTGACTTTC. This translates into CASTPRGSGANVLTF.

The chain is built from TRBV2 and TRBJ2-1; 9 bases match TRBD1. From germline, CDR1 is SNHLY and CDR2 FYNNEI. The CDR3 is 16 amino acids. J lost 9 bases, V lost 4 bases, and 13 bases had no gene match. CDR3 sequence (DNA): TGTGCCAGCAGTGTTCGGGGGACAGGGCCCGGCGGTGAGCAGTTCTTC. Amino acids: CASSVRGTGPGGEQFF.

V and J are TRBV4-2 and TRBJ2-3; D is tentatively TRBD1 or TRBD2 (5 bases each). The CDR3 covers 18 residues. CDR1 is LGHNA, CDR2 YNFKEQ, per germline. Trimming removed 1 base at V and 3 bases at J, with 20 bases between. In nucleotides, the CDR3 is TGTGCCAGCAGCCAAGTGTTGGGGACCAATAGTCTTACAGATACGCAGTATTTT. Translation: CASSQVLGTNSLTDTQYF.

This clone was counted only a few times. The CDR3 spells CASSGTYGDTQYF. CDR3 DNA: TGTGCCAGCAGTGGGACCTACGGAGATACGCAGTATTTT. The chain recombines TRBV6-5 with TRBJ2-3; either TRBD1 or TRBD2 may fit D (5 bases each). The CDR3 contains 13 residues. V gave up 5 bases and J gave up 5 bases, with 11 bases separating them. Germline loops: CDR1 MNHEY, CDR2 SVGAGI.

This clone has just a few counts. The chain carries TRBV7-2 and TRBJ1-5, with unresolved D. The germline gives CDR1 SGHTA, CDR2 FQGNSA. This CDR3 has 15 residues. The V gene lost 1 base and the J gene lost 0 bases, with 7 bases spanning the gap. CDR3 bases: TGTGCCAGCAGCTTAGAAGTTAATAGCAATCAGCCCCAGCATTTT. Protein: CASSLEVNSNQPQHF.

The chain combines TRBV7-9 with TRBJ2-7; no clear D gene. The germline V gene encodes CDR1 SEHNR and CDR2 FQNEAQ (reference sequence). The CDR3 is 10 residues long. With 7 bases removed from V and 2 bases from J, the gap between germline ends came to 3 bases. CDR3 in amino acids: CASTPYEQYF. The CDR3, as DNA: TGTGCCAGCACCCCCTACGAGCAGTACTTC.

This clone has a handful of counts. The chain links TRBV9 to TRBJ1-2; D ambiguous. This CDR3 is built from 16 residues. The V and J ends lost 0 bases and 0 bases respectively, with 12 bases between them. The germline V gene has CDR1 SGDLS and CDR2 YYNGEE. The CDR3 DNA follows: TGTGCCAGCAGCGTAGGATGGCAGGCAGCTAACTATGGCTACACCTTC. It is translated as CASSVGWQAANYGYTF.

CDR3: CASSLWAAKGYEQYF. The CDR3 coding sequence is TGTGCCAGCAGTTTATGGGCGGCCAAGGGCTACGAGCAGTACTTC. The genes are TRBV27 and TRBJ2-7; D not certain. The CDR3 spans 15 residues. The V end lost 1 base, the J end lost 3 bases, and 13 bases lay between the germline ends. Germline V gene lookup returns CDR1 MNHEY and CDR2 SMNVEV (reference sequence).

This clone was detected only a few times. V is TRBV9 and J is TRBJ1-1, with 10 bases matching TRBD1. In germline, CDR1 is SGDLS, CDR2 YYNGEE. The J segment lost 1 base and the V segment lost 4 bases, leaving 13 bases of the junction unmatched. This CDR3 spans 18 amino acids. The CDR3 DNA reads TGTGCCAGCAGCCCAGCGTATTTGAGGACAGGGGGGAACACTGAAGCTTTCTTT. Amino acids: CASSPAYLRTGGNTEAFF.

The J gene is TRBJ1-2, the V gene TRBV30; TRBD1 agrees at 10 bases. Per germline, CDR1 GTSNPN and CDR2 SVGIG (reference sequence). The CDR3 has 18 amino acids. The V gene end was trimmed by 3 bases and the J gene end by 4 bases; junction bases not matched to a gene: 17. CDR3 DNA: TGTGCCTGGAGCAATCTCCGGGACAGGGGCCGTGTTGGCTATGGCTACACCTTC. Protein product: CAWSNLRDRGRVGYGYTF.